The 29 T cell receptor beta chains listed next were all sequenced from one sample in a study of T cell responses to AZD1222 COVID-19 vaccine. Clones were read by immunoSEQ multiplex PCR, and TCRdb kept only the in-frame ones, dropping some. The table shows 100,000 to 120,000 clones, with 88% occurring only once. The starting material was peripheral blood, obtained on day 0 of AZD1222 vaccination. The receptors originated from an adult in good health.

The CDR3 bases are TGTGCCAGCAGTTACTCGAATTTGGGGAGAGGTGGCTACACCTTC. Translating it yields CASSYSNLGRGGYTF. The J gene is TRBJ1-2, the V gene TRBV6-5; no clear D gene. This CDR3 comprises 15 residues. V lost 0 bases to trimming and J lost 7 bases, with 15 bases between them. The V gene's germline CDR1 is MNHEY and CDR2 SVGAGI.

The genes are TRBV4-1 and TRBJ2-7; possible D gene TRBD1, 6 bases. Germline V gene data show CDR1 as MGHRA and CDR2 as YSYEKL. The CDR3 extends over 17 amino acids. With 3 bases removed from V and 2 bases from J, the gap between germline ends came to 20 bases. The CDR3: CASSQFPPGQGPYEQYF. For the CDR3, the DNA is TGCGCCAGCAGCCAGTTCCCCCCGGGGCAGGGGCCCTACGAGCAGTACTTC.

CDR3 residues: CASRLSDRTGANVLTF. Here the CDR3 DNA reads TGTGCCAGCAGACTCTCCGACAGGACTGGGGCCAACGTCCTGACTTTC. The chain uses TRBV5-6 and TRBJ2-6; D might be TRBD1 (6 bases). CDR3 length equals 16 residues. From germline, CDR1 is SGHDT and CDR2 YYEEEE. The V end lost 5 bases, the J end lost 2 bases, and 14 bases lay between the germline ends.

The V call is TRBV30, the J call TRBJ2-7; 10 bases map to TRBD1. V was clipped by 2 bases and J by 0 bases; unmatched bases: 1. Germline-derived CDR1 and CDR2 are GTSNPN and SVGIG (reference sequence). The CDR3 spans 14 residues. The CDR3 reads CAWSRDRGSYEQYF. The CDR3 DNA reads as TGTGCCTGGAGTAGGGACAGGGGCTCCTACGAGCAGTACTTC.

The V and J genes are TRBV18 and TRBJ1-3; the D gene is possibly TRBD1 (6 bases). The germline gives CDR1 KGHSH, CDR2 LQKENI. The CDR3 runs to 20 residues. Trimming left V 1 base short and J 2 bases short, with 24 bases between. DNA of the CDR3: TGTGCCAGCTCACCACTACCACCTTCATCGTGGACAGAAACTGGAAACACCATATATTTT. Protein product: CASSPLPPSSWTETGNTIYF.

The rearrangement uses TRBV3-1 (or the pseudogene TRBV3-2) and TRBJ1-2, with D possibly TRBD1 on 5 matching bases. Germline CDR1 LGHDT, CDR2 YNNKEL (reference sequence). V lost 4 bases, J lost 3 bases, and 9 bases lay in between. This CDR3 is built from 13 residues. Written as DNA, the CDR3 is TGTGCCAGCAGCCCGTGGGGGGACTATGGCTACACCTTC. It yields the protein CASSPWGDYGYTF.

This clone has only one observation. CDR3 DNA sequence: TGCGCCAGCAGCCCGTCAGCCGGGGAGCTGTTTTTT. Translating gives CASSPSAGELFF. The V and J genes are TRBV5-1 and TRBJ2-2, with no clear D. Trimming shortened V by 4 bases and J by 6 bases, and 7 bases separated the two germline ends. CDR3 length equals 12 residues. Looked up from germline, CDR1 is SGHRS and CDR2 is YFSETQ.

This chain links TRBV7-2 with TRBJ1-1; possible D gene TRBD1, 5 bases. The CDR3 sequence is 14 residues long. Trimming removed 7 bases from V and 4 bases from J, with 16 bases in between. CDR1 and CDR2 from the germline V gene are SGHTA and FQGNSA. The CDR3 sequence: CASTLGGEVTEAFF. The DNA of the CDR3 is TGTGCCAGCACCCTCGGGGGGGAGGTCACTGAAGCTTTCTTT.

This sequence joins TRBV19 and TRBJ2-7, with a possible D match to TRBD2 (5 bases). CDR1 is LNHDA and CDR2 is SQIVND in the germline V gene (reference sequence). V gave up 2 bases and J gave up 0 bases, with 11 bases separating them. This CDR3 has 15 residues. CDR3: CASSISTTSSYEQYF. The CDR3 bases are TGTGCCAGTAGTATAAGCACCACTAGCTCCTACGAGCAGTACTTC.

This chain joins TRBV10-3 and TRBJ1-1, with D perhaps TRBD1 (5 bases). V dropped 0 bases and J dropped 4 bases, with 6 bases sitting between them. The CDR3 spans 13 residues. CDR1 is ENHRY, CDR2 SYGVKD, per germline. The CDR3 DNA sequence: TGTGCCATCAGTGAGTCGACAGCCACTGAAGCTTTCTTT. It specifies CAISESTATEAFF.

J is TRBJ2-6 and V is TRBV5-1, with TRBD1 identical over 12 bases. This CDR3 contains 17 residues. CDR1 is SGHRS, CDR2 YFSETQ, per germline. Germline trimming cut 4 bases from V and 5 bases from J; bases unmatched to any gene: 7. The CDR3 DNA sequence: TGCGCCAGCAGCATGCTGGGACAGGGGGCTTGGGCCAACGTCCTGACTTTC. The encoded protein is CASSMLGQGAWANVLTF.

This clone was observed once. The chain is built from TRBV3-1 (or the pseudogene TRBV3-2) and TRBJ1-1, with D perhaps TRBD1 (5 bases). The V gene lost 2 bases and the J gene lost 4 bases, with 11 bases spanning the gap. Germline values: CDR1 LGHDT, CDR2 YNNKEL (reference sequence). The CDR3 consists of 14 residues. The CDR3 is CASSQRERGTEAFF. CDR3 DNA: TGTGCCAGCAGCCAAAGGGAGAGGGGCACTGAAGCTTTCTTT.

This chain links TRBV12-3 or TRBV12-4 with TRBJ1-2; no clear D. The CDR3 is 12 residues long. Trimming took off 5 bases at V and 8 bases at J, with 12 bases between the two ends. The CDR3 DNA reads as TGTGCCAGCAGTGGCCCTACGCCCGGCTACACCTTC. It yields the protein CASSGPTPGYTF.

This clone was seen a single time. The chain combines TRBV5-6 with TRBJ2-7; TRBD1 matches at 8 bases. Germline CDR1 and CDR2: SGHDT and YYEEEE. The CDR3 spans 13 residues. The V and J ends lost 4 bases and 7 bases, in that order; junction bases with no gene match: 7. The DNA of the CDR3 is TGTGCCAGCAGCCCGACAGGGGCGGATGAGCAGTACTTC. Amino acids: CASSPTGADEQYF.

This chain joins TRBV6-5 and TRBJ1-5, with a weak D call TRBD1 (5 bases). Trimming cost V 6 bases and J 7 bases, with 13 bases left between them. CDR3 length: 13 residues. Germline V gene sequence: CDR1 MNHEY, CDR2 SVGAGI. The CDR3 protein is CASRVDRAQPQHF. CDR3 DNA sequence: TGTGCCAGCAGAGTTGACAGAGCCCAGCCCCAGCATTTT.

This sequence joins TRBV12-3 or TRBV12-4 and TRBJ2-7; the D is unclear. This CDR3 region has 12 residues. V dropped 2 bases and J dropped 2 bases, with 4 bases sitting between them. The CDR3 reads CASSLSAYEQYF. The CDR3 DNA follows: TGTGCCAGCAGTTTATCCGCCTACGAGCAGTACTTC.

CDR3 loop: CASTITGTSGYEQYF. CDR3 DNA: TGTGCCAGCACCATTACCGGGACTAGCGGCTACGAGCAGTACTTC. The rearrangement uses TRBV11-1 and TRBJ2-7, with TRBD2 identical over 11 bases. The junction had 8 bases not matched to a gene; V was cut back by 7 bases and J by 3 bases. Germline CDR1 SGHAT, CDR2 FQDESV (reference sequence). The CDR3 has 15 amino acids.

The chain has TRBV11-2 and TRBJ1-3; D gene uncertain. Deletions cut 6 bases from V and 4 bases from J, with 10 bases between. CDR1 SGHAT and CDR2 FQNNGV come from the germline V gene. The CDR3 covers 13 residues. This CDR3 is CASRVVAGNTIYF. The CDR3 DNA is TGTGCCAGCAGGGTAGTGGCCGGAAACACCATATATTTT.

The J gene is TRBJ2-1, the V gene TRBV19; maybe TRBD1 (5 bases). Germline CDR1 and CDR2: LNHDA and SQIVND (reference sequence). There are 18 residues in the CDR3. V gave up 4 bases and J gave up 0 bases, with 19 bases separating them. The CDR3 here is CASSRSSSGKSSYNEQFF. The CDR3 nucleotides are TGTGCCAGTAGTAGATCATCCTCAGGGAAGAGCTCCTACAATGAGCAGTTCTTC. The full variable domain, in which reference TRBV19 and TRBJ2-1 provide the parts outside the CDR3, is DGGITQSPKYLFRKEGQNVTLSCEQNLNHDAMYWYRQDPGQGLRLIYYSQIVNDFQKGDIAEGYSVSREKKESFPLTVTSAQKNPTAFYLCASSRSSSGKSSYNEQFFGPGTRLTVL.

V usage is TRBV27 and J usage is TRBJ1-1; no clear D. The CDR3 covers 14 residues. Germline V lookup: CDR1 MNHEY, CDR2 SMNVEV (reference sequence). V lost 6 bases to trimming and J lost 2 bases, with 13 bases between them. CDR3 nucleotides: TGTGCCAGCAGCCCACAGAACTTTAACACTGAAGCTTTCTTT. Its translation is CASSPQNFNTEAFF.

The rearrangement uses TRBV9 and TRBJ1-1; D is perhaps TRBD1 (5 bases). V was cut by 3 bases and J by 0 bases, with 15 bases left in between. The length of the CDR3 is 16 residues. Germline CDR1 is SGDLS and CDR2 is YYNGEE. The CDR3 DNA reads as TGTGCCAGCAGCGCGGGCAGGACACCGATGAACACTGAAGCTTTCTTT. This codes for CASSAGRTPMNTEAFF.

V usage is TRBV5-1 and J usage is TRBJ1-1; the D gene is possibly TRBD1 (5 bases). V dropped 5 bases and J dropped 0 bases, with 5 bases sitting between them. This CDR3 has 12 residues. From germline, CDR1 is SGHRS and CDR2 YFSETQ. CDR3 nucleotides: TGCGCCAGCAGAGGGGTGAACACTGAAGCTTTCTTT. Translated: CASRGVNTEAFF.

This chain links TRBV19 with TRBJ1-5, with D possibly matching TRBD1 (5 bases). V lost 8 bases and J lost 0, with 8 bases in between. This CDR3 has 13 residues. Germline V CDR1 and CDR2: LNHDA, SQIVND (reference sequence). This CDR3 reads CASGGGSNQPQHF. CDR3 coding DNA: TGTGCCAGTGGGGGGGGTAGCAATCAGCCCCAGCATTTT. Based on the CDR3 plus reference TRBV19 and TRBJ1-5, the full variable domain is DGGITQSPKYLFRKEGQNVTLSCEQNLNHDAMYWYRQDPGQGLRLIYYSQIVNDFQKGDIAEGYSVSREKKESFPLTVTSAQKNPTAFYLCASGGGSNQPQHFGDGTRLSIL.

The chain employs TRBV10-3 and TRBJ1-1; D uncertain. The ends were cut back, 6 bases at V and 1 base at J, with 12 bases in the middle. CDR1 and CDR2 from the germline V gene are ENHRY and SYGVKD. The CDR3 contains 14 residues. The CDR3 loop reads CAIRESTTNTEAFF. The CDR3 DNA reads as TGTGCCATCAGAGAGAGTACAACGAACACTGAAGCTTTCTTT.

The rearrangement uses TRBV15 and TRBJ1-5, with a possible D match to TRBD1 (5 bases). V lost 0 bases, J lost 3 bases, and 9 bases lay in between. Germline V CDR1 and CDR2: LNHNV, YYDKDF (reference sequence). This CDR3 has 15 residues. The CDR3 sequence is CATSREDRPNQPQHF. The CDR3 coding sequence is TGTGCCACCAGCAGAGAAGACAGACCCAATCAGCCCCAGCATTTT. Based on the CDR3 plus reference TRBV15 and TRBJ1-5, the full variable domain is DAMVIQNPRYQVTQFGKPVTLSCSQTLNHNVMYWYQQKSSQAPKLLFHYYDKDFNNEADTPDNFQSRRPNTSFCFLDIRSPGLGDTAMYLCATSREDRPNQPQHFGDGTRLSIL.

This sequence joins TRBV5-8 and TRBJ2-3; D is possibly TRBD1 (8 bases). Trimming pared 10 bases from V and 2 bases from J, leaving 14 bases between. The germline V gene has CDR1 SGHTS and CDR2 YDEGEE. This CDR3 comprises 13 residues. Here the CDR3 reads CAEQGGPTDTQYF. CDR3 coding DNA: TGTGCCGAACAGGGGGGGCCCACAGATACGCAGTATTTT.

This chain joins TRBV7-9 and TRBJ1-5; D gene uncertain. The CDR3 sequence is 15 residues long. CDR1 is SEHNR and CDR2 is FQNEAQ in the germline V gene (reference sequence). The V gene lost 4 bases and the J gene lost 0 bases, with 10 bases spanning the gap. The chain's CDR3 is CASSSPADSNQPQHF. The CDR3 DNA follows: TGTGCCAGCAGCTCGCCGGCAGATAGCAATCAGCCCCAGCATTTT. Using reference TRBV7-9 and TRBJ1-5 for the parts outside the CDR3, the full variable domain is DTGVSQNPRHKITKRGQNVTFRCDPISEHNRLYWYRQTLGQGPEFLTYFQNEAQLEKSRLLSDRFSAERPKGSFSTLEIQRTEQGDSAMYLCASSSPADSNQPQHFGDGTRLSIL.

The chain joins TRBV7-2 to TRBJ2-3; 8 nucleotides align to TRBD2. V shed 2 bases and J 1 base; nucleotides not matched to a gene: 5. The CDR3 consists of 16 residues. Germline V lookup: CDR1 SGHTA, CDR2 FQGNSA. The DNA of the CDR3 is TGTGCCAGCAGCTTAAACCCAGCGGGAGGCACAGATACGCAGTATTTT. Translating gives CASSLNPAGGTDTQYF.

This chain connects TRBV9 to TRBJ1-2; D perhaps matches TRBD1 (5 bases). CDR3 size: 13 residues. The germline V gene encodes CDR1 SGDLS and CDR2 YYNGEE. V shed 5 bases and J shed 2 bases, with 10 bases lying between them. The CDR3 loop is CASRPGTNYGYTF. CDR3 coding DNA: TGTGCCAGCAGACCAGGGACCAACTATGGCTACACCTTC. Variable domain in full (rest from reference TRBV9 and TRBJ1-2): DSGVTQTPKHLITATGQRVTLRCSPRSGDLSVYWYQQSLDQGLQFLIQYYNGEERAKGNILERFSAQQFPDLHSELNLSSLELGDSALYFCASRPGTNYGYTFGSGTRLTVV.